The source of this T cell receptor beta chain is a study of cytotoxic CD8 clonotypes in ibrutinib-treated CLL (dated by TCRdb to about 2021). Regarding the study in general: In this cohort, around 14 patients were treatment-naive and roughly ten were relapsed/refractory, while 17 to 18 had unmutated IGHV. Longitudinal samples were obtainable from about 30% of the roughly 90 participants in the trial. Responses were partial in some 24 patients and complete in 2; after median around 72 months follow-up, roughly 14 stayed in remission and approximately 12 progressed. Response samples were obtained after a median of approximately twelve months of treatment, with a range of roughly 6 to 40 months. Patients were still on ibrutinib when every remission and progressive disease sample was collected. Samples averaged about 260,000 productive templates and approximately 100,000 productive rearrangements. Cryopreserved peripheral blood mononuclear cells were collected at three points: before therapy, at response, and at either sustained remission or disease progression.

A MiSeq instrument was used for deep resolution sequencing, which targeted depths ranging from 1 in 1 million up to 1 in 200,000 T cells, with coverage averaging 10x for each clonotype. The immunoSEQ hsTCRB Kit was used to generate TCR beta libraries. Regarding the original processing steps: The data were analyzed with ImmunoSEQ Analyzer and ImmunoSEQ Data Assistant, and V, D and J gene assignments followed IMGT definitions. Clonality, which ranges from 0 to 1, was calculated as one minus the normalized Shannon entropy of productive rearrangement frequencies. Only overrepresented clonotypes making up at least 0.05% of each patient's repertoire were included in the public clonotype analysis. About a dozen age-matched healthy donor repertoires from immuneACCESS served as clonality controls. Held by TCRdb, this immuneACCESS table contains in-frame sequences only and omits some clones. Under half of the omission traces to an unresolved V gene where checked; the cause of the rest is unknown. That table supplies the V and J calls and clone size; D and trimming were determined from the DNA. Here the sample has roughly 220,000 clones; roughly three quarters occur a single time. Roughly 11% of the sample comes from the top ten.

In the case of this clone: Its antigen remains undetermined. Nothing much larger sits one base from this clone, and base qualities are not available.

The sample's time point label, decoded: eleven to twelve months on ibrutinib. Approximately 2 micrograms of genomic DNA were extracted from cryopreserved PBMCs for TCR beta library preparation. Longitudinal blood samples from CLL patients receiving ibrutinib monotherapy were subjected to high-throughput TCR beta sequencing. Patients were enrolled in a phase 2 open-label single-center ibrutinib monotherapy trial. Study-level results and caveats: An increase in clonality was observed at ibrutinib response, with clonality remaining stable during sustained remission and falling back toward baseline at progression. Public clonotypes were found to be uncommon and were observed to contract or remain stable during treatment; the increase in clonality was shown to reflect expansion of private clonotypes at ibrutinib response. Sampling times were not matched between sustained-remission and progressing patients, and lymph node repertoires were not studied. Baseline clonality exceeded that of age-matched healthy donors and correlated strongly with circulating CD8+ T-cell counts.

This specimen was PBMCs, taken after 12 months of ibrutinib treatment. This clonotype originated in a human donor with chronic lymphocytic leukemia.

CDR3 sequence: CASKRRQGPYNEQFF. The DNA reads TGTGCCAGCAAACGAAGACAGGGCCCTTACAATGAGCAGTTCTTC. Recombination connected TRBV27 to TRBJ2-1, with 7 junctional bases fitting TRBD1. The CDR3, from cysteine to phenylalanine, totals 15 residues. Only CDR3 DNA remains: 45 bases, in frame from the first base. In the germline V gene (reference sequence), CDR1 corresponds to MNHEY and CDR2 to SMNVEV. Trimmed from V: 7 bases; trimmed from J: 4 bases; junction bases lacking a gene match: 10.